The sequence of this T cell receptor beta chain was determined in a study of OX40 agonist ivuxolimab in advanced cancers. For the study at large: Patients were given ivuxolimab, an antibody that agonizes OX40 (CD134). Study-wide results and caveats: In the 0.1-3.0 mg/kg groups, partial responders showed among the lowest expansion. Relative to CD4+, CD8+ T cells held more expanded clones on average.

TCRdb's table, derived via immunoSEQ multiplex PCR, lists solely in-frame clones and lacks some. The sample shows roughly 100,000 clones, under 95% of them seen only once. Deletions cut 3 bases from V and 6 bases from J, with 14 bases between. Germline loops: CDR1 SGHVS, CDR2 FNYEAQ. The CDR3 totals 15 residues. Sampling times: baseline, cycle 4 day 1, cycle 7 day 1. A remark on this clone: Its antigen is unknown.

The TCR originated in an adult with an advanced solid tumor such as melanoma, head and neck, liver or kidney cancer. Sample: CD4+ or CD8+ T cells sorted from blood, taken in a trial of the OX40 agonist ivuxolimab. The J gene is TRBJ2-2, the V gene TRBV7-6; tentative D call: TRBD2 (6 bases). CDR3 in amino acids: CASSLRGGPPGELFF. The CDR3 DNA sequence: TGTGCCAGCAGCTTGCGGGGAGGACCGCCCGGGGAGCTGTTTTTT.